Sequencing of this T cell receptor beta chain was carried out in a study of cytomegalovirus exposure and HLA in healthy donors. This PCR relied on a set of 60 Vbeta primers and 13 Jbeta primers. The assay was immunoSEQ multiplex PCR, and TCRdb's table has in-frame clones only and misses some. Of 170,000 or so clones listed, under 85% are singletons. The CDR3 is 15 residues long. J gave up 7 bases and V 5 bases, and 12 bases lay outside the gene matches. CDR1 is SGHAT and CDR2 is FQNNGV in the germline V gene. The source is a man aged 18 to 29 in good health and CMV-seronegative. The chain is built from TRBV11-2 and TRBJ2-5; 8 positions agree with TRBD2. The sequenced material came from PBMCs. The CDR3 loop is CASSQSGLDFGTQYF. For the CDR3, the DNA is TGTGCCAGCAGCCAATCGGGACTAGACTTCGGGACCCAGTACTTC.